This is a list of T cell receptor beta chains from one sample in a study of vaccination and CD4 T cells after COVID-19. TCRdb ran MiXCR on the PCR reads and lists one entry per CDR3 protein. The sample lists 20,000 to 25,000 distinct CDR3 sequences, roughly 64% occurring once. The sample in question was CD4+ T cells from blood, obtained before SARS-CoV-2 vaccination. The receptors come from a human donor who had recovered from COVID-19. Both conserved end residues are part of each CDR3. D genes are given only for firm matches. Some rows have no size entry. The others give once, few or many, or a class for an expanded clone.

D: TRBD2; V: TRBV30; size: .; J: TRBJ2-3; length: 14; DNA: TGTGCCTGGAGTCACGGGGGGGAGACAGATACGCAGTATTTT; CDR3: CAWSHGGETDTQYF
D: .; V: TRBV27; size: .; J: TRBJ2-3; length: 15; DNA: TGTGCCAGCAGCTTGGGGGTGGGGGGCACAGATACGCAGTATTTT; CDR3: CASSLGVGGTDTQYF
D: TRBD2; V: TRBV6-1; size: .; J: TRBJ2-5; length: 15; DNA: TGTGCCAGCGGGGGGAGCGGGAGATACGGAGAGACCCAGTACTTC; CDR3: CASGGSGRYGETQYF
D: .; V: TRBV11-2; size: .; J: TRBJ2-5; length: 16; DNA: TGTGCCAGCAGCCAACTCCTGTCCCGGCCCCAAGAGACCCAGTACTTC; CDR3: CASSQLLSRPQETQYF
D: TRBD2; V: TRBV9; size: once; J: TRBJ2-1; length: 15; DNA: TGTGCCAGCAGCCCTCCGGGACTAGCGGGAGCTGAGCAGTTCTTC; CDR3: CASSPPGLAGAEQFF
D: TRBD2; V: TRBV7-2; size: .; J: TRBJ2-3; length: 16; DNA: TGTGCCAGCAGCCGCGGGACTAGCGGGAGCCCAGATACGCAGTATTTT; CDR3: CASSRGTSGSPDTQYF
D: .; V: TRBV12-3/TRBV12-4; size: .; J: TRBJ2-3; length: 11; DNA: TGTGCCAGCAGTTTAAGTGATACGCAGTATTTT; CDR3: CASSLSDTQYF
D: TRBD1; V: TRBV29-1; size: .; J: TRBJ2-1; length: 16; DNA: TGCAGCGTCTCACCGCCGACAGGGTGGACTTACAATGAGCAGTTCTTC; CDR3: CSVSPPTGWTYNEQFF
D: .; V: TRBV19; size: .; J: TRBJ1-6; length: 14; DNA: TGTGCCAGTACCCCACAGGCCAGGGGTGCACCCCTCCACTTT; CDR3: CASTPQARGAPLHF
D: TRBD2; V: TRBV27; size: few; J: TRBJ2-5; length: 15; DNA: TGTGCCAGCAGTCTTATCGGGAGGGGAGGAGAGACCCAGTACTTC; CDR3: CASSLIGRGGETQYF
D: .; V: TRBV7-9; size: .; J: TRBJ2-2; length: 16; DNA: TGTGCCAGCAGCCCAGGTTGGATTACGAACACCGGGGAGCTGTTTTTT; CDR3: CASSPGWITNTGELFF
D: TRBD2; V: TRBV20-1; size: few; J: TRBJ2-7; length: 15; DNA: TGCAGTGCTCGCCTCTCGACTAGCGGGAAGTACGAGCAGTACTTC; CDR3: CSARLSTSGKYEQYF
D: .; V: TRBV6-2/TRBV6-3; size: .; J: TRBJ2-2; length: 14; DNA: TGTGCCAGCAGTCGTAACAGGTTAGCCCCGGTGCTGTTTTTT; CDR3: CASSRNRLAPVLFF
D: .; V: TRBV28; size: .; J: TRBJ2-3; length: 15; DNA: TGTGCCAGCAGTTTAAGCCTCGGATTCACAGATACGCAGTATTTT; CDR3: CASSLSLGFTDTQYF
D: .; V: TRBV6-5; size: .; J: TRBJ2-3; length: 15; DNA: TGTGCCAGCAGTTACCGGACGCGCAACACAGATACGCAGTATTTT; CDR3: CASSYRTRNTDTQYF
D: .; V: TRBV20-1; size: .; J: TRBJ2-5; length: 13; DNA: TGCAGTGCTAGAGATCCAGGTTGGGAGACCCAGTACTTC; CDR3: CSARDPGWETQYF
D: .; V: TRBV20-1; size: .; J: TRBJ1-1; length: 14; DNA: TGCAATGCTAGCCCCCCAGGCATGAACACTGAAGCTTTCTTT; CDR3: CNASPPGMNTEAFF
D: .; V: TRBV19; size: .; J: TRBJ1-1; length: 13; DNA: TGTGCCAGTAGTATTGCCCAGGGTGGTGAAGCTTTCTTT; CDR3: CASSIAQGGEAFF
D: .; V: TRBV7-9; size: .; J: TRBJ2-7; length: 13; DNA: TGTGCCAGCAGCCGAGACGGAACCTACGAGCAGTACTTC; CDR3: CASSRDGTYEQYF
D: .; V: TRBV27; size: .; J: TRBJ1-1; length: 17; DNA: TGTGCCAGCAGTCCACTAAAAACCACGGGGCAGAACACTGAAGCTTTCTTT; CDR3: CASSPLKTTGQNTEAFF
D: TRBD2; V: TRBV27; size: .; J: TRBJ2-1; length: 13; DNA: TGTGCCAGTGGAACTAGCGTGATCGGTGAGCAGTTCTTC; CDR3: CASGTSVIGEQFF
D: .; V: TRBV18; size: .; J: TRBJ1-2; length: 16; DNA: TGTGCCAGCTCACCACCAAGCAACAGGGACCTTGGCGGCTACACCTTC; CDR3: CASSPPSNRDLGGYTF
D: TRBD1; V: TRBV7-9; size: .; J: TRBJ1-2; length: 13; DNA: TGTGCCAGCAGCTCCAGGGACAGGGGCGGCTACACCTTC; CDR3: CASSSRDRGGYTF
D: TRBD2; V: TRBV20-1; size: few; J: TRBJ2-1; length: 15; DNA: TGCAGTGCTCACTACACCCGGGACTACCACAATGAGCAGTTCTTC; CDR3: CSAHYTRDYHNEQFF
D: .; V: TRBV20-1; size: .; J: TRBJ1-1; length: 14; DNA: TGCAGTGCTAGAAATACAGGGAGGGGCACTGAAGCTTTCTTT; CDR3: CSARNTGRGTEAFF
D: .; V: TRBV28; size: .; J: TRBJ2-2; length: 14; DNA: TGTGCCAGCATTGGCACACGGAACACCGGGGAGCTGTTTTTT; CDR3: CASIGTRNTGELFF
D: TRBD1; V: TRBV28; size: .; J: TRBJ2-2; length: 15; DNA: TGTGCCAGCATAGAATGGACAGGGGGGACCGGGGAGCTGTTTTTT; CDR3: CASIEWTGGTGELFF
D: TRBD2; V: TRBV20-1; size: .; J: TRBJ2-3; length: 15; DNA: TGCAGTGCTCCTAGCGGGAGCCAGGGGACAGATACGCAGTATTTT; CDR3: CSAPSGSQGTDTQYF
D: .; V: TRBV7-6; size: .; J: TRBJ2-7; length: 14; DNA: TGTGCCAGCAGACTGGGATCCCGCAGCGGCGAGCAGTACTTC; CDR3: CASRLGSRSGEQYF
D: TRBD1; V: TRBV10-3; size: .; J: TRBJ2-7; length: 12; DNA: TGTGCCACGGGGGCAGGGGGCCACGAGCAGTACTTC; CDR3: CATGAGGHEQYF
D: .; V: TRBV6-5; size: .; J: TRBJ1-1; length: 16; DNA: TGTGCCAGCAGTTACCTCCACGGGACTGCGAACACTGAAGCTTTCTTT; CDR3: CASSYLHGTANTEAFF
D: .; V: TRBV6-1; size: .; J: TRBJ2-7; length: 11; DNA: TGTGCCAGCAGGACTGACTACGAGCAGTACTTC; CDR3: CASRTDYEQYF
D: TRBD2; V: TRBV7-9; size: few; J: TRBJ2-3; length: 14; DNA: TGTGCCAGCCACGCGGGAGGAGGGGGAGATACGCAGTATTTT; CDR3: CASHAGGGGDTQYF
D: TRBD1; V: TRBV6-1; size: .; J: TRBJ2-2; length: 14; DNA: TGTGCCAGCTCTGGACAGGGGCGAACCGGGGAGCTGTTTTTT; CDR3: CASSGQGRTGELFF
D: .; V: TRBV6-1; size: once; J: TRBJ2-1; length: 15; DNA: TGTGCCAGCAGTGTCGGGTTAGCGATCTACAATGAGCAGTTCTTC; CDR3: CASSVGLAIYNEQFF
D: TRBD2; V: TRBV5-1; size: .; J: TRBJ2-7; length: 15; DNA: TGCGCCAGCAGGGGGGAGGGGCGAAGCTCCTACGAGCAGTACTTC; CDR3: CASRGEGRSSYEQYF
D: .; V: TRBV12-3/TRBV12-4; size: .; J: TRBJ2-7; length: 13; DNA: TGTGCCAGCAGTCCAACAGATACCTACGAGCAGTACTTC; CDR3: CASSPTDTYEQYF
D: .; V: TRBV6-5; size: .; J: TRBJ1-6; length: 13; DNA: TGTGCCAGCAGTTACTCGCCCAGTTCACCCCTCCACTTT; CDR3: CASSYSPSSPLHF
D: .; V: TRBV28; size: .; J: TRBJ1-1; length: 13; DNA: TGTGCCAGCAGTTTCACCCGGGGGACTGAAGCTTTCTTT; CDR3: CASSFTRGTEAFF